This TCR beta chain appears in the sequencing data of a study of blood T cell repertoires in COVID-19. Study as a whole: Sources were T cells, B-cell-depleted T cells, or PBMCs; the material itself was cDNA or gDNA.

Original data processing: The assay estimated nucleated cells by amplifying reference gene primers. Some clones are missing from TCRdb's copy, which holds only in-frame ones; the method was immunoSEQ multiplex PCR. V and J calls and clone size come straight from that table; D and trimming were deduced from the DNA. The sample holds just under 350,000 clones, roughly 86% seen once. Enrollment of patients from Seattle took place during active infection, with longitudinal follow-up. The source of this sequence is a woman aged 70-85 years with COVID-19, enrolled during active disease. Sequencing was carried out using peripheral blood.

The CDR3 is CAWSEEGPGGYTF. In DNA, the CDR3 is TGTGCCTGGAGTGAAGAAGGCCCGGGAGGCTACACCTTC. The chain joins TRBV30 to TRBJ1-2; unclear D gene. The CDR3 is 13 amino acids. Trimming cost V 1 base and J 8 bases, with 14 bases left between them. Germline CDR1 reads GTSNPN; CDR2 reads SVGIG (reference sequence).